The next 7 T cell receptor beta chains were all read from a single sample in a study of T cells after yellow fever vaccination. MiXCR, run by TCRdb on the 5' RACE reads, gives a single entry per CDR3 protein. The sample holds over 65,000 distinct CDR3 sequences, about an eighth seen once. The material sequenced was CD8+ T cells not binding an NS4B(214-222) dextramer, sorted from PBMCs, taken roughly 20 days after the first yellow fever vaccination. The receptors were sampled from a man younger than 35 who received the YFV17D yellow fever vaccine.

The table lists this clonotype with a few counts. The chain uses TRBV6-1 and TRBJ2-1; D is unclear. The V gene's germline CDR1 is MNHNS and CDR2 SASEGT. Trimming shortened V by 6 bases and J by 6 bases, and 15 bases separated the two germline ends. This CDR3 region has 14 residues. In nucleotides, the CDR3 is TGTGCCAGCAGCCAGGACCAAAACCGCAATGAGCAGTTCTTC. Its protein is CASSQDQNRNEQFF.

This chain uses TRBV28 with TRBJ2-3, with 9 bases lining up with TRBD1. Germline assignment: CDR1 MDHEN and CDR2 SYDVKM. This CDR3 contains 20 residues. With V trimmed by 5 bases and J by 4 bases, 22 bases remained unmatched. CDR3 in DNA: TGTGCCAGCAGTCCCAGGAGGCCCCTTCCCCGACAGGGGGACCCAGATACGCAGTATTTT. Translation: CASSPRRPLPRQGDPDTQYF.

There are a few counts of this clonotype. This chain joins TRBV6-5 and TRBJ2-1; D is ambiguous. The length of the CDR3 is 14 residues. The germline gives CDR1 MNHEY, CDR2 SVGAGI. The V and J ends lost 0 bases and 6 bases respectively, with 9 bases between them. DNA of the CDR3: TGTGCCAGCAGTTACTCTGTCCTAACCAATGAGCAGTTCTTC. Amino acid sequence: CASSYSVLTNEQFF.

This clonotype was detected only a few times. The chain couples TRBV13 to TRBJ1-1; D is unresolved. Trimming stripped 1 base from V and 0 bases from J, with 9 bases between. The germline V gene encodes CDR1 PRHDT and CDR2 FYEKMQ (reference sequence). This CDR3 comprises 15 residues. The chain's CDR3 is CASSLVDYMNTEAFF. The CDR3 coding sequence is TGTGCCAGCAGCTTAGTGGATTACATGAACACTGAAGCTTTCTTT.

The sample holds a few counts of this clonotype. The rearrangement joins TRBV4-3 to TRBJ2-6; D unresolved. Germline lookup yields CDR1 LGHNA and CDR2 YSLEER. The CDR3 runs 17 residues. Trimming took off 0 bases at V and 0 bases at J, with 9 bases between the two ends. This chain's CDR3 is CASSQDLYGSGANVLTF. The CDR3 DNA reads TGCGCCAGCAGCCAAGATCTGTACGGCTCTGGGGCCAACGTCCTGACTTTC.

This clonotype was found a few times. CDR3 sequence (DNA): TGTGCCAGCAGTGAAGGGGTTCACACTGAAGCTTTCTTT. Its protein is CASSEGVHTEAFF. The V and J genes are TRBV25-1 and TRBJ1-1; D is unresolved. The CDR3 consists of 13 residues. CDR1 and CDR2 (germline): MGHDK, SYGVNS. Trimming shortened V by 2 bases and J by 3 bases, and 7 bases separated the two germline ends.

This chain uses TRBV18 with TRBJ2-1; no clear D gene. Trimming shortened V by 7 bases and J by 7 bases, and 8 bases separated the two germline ends. Germline lookup yields CDR1 KGHSH and CDR2 LQKENI. The CDR3 loop spans 11 amino acids. CDR3 coding DNA: TGTGCCAGCTGGGATTGGAATGAGCAGTTCTTC. The encoded protein is CASWDWNEQFF.